Described below is a single TCR beta chain sequence and its context. The antigen it recognizes is unknown. No qualities accompany the bases; no much larger clone lies one base away. The cohort was made up of 666 healthy bone marrow donors. At the time of sampling, all cohort members were nominally healthy, though unrecorded immune exposures were likely present. The donor was CMV seronegative and belonged to the group of 352 seronegative cohort members. Every donor gave a peripheral blood sample, and the peripheral blood mononuclear cells from that sample were used for TCR beta sequencing. Genomic DNA was extracted from the blood cell samples with the Qiagen DNeasy Blood Extraction Kit. Library construction relied on the immunoSEQ multiplex PCR assay. A mixture of 60 forward primers for TCR Vbeta segments and 13 reverse primers for TCR Jbeta segments was used in the multiplex PCR. A multiplex PCR assay on genomic DNA amplified the CDR3 region of rearranged TCR beta genes. Amplified TCR beta libraries were sequenced as 87-base-pair reads on the Illumina HiSeq System. In the authors' own workflow: In a later analysis, tens of millions of unique TCR beta chains were counted across the 500 to 700 repertoires, and roughly 11 million of these chains were shared by at least two donors. To remove PCR and sequencing errors, raw reads were error-corrected and collapsed into unique sequences using a nearest-neighbor algorithm that merged closely related sequences. Alignment of CDR3 sequences to IMGT reference sequences was used to assign V, D and J gene segments. For a sequence to be retained, a match of at least six nucleotides to both a V gene segment and a J gene segment was required. A rearrangement counted as productive if the CDR3 had no stop codons and remained in frame with V and J, and every other rearrangement counted as non-productive. CDR3 was defined according to IMGT convention as the region running from the second conserved V-encoded cysteine to the conserved J-encoded phenylalanine. Sequences without an unambiguous match to a single V gene segment were excluded from the earlier analysis of 450 to 650 of the donors. An earlier analysis of some 610 of the donors called V segments functional above 56.7% productive rearrangements and segregating when the between-donor standard deviation exceeded 5%. A statistical classification framework was built for diagnosing cytomegalovirus status from the catalog of TCR beta chain sequences. V and J gene assignment, in a later analysis, came from comparing TCR nucleotide sequences with IMGT/GENE-DB human TR gene sequences. A later analysis assigned CDR3 sequences and most-parsimonious VDJ recombination scenarios with the TCRdist pipeline. In a later analysis, each TCR beta chain was defined by its CDR3 amino acid sequence together with its V-gene family, and reads lacking a unique V-gene family were excluded. As a way to deal with suspected cross-contamination and a sequencing artifact, a later analysis dropped roughly 620 nucleotide sequences that were highly shared and had low generation probability. A later analysis calculated a clonal expansion index for each public chain from normalized within-repertoire ranks of inferred template counts. In a later analysis, generation probabilities were computed using a VDJ recombination model fitted to out-of-frame rearrangements, and the results were checked against IGoR. Hypergeometric tests were used in a later analysis to score TCR-TCR, TCR-HLA and TCR-CMV co-occurrence, with a repertoire-size bias correction applied to the TCR pairs. In a later analysis, false discovery rates were estimated by permuting HLA or CMV assignments 20 times. In a later analysis, co-occurring TCRs were grouped using DBSCAN, with TCRdist sequence similarity added in when clustering inside HLA-allele-positive subsets. Co-occurrence clustering excluded repertoires with fewer than 30,000 or more than 120,000 public chains, plus five with anomalous nucleotide sharing. TCRdb took over this immuneACCESS table, retaining in-frame rearrangements with V and J assigned. Such tables are incomplete; in checked studies, under half of the missing clones stem from an unresolved V gene, and the remainder is unexplained. V and J calls and clone size are as listed in that table; D and trimming were resolved from the DNA. The sample table records some 65,000 clones; 62% of these occur just once. 2.8% of the sample is in the top ten clones.

The CDR3 starts with the cysteine, ends with the phenylalanine, and has 18 residues. Here the CDR3 DNA is all that survives: 54 bases in frame from base 1. Compared with germline, V lacks 5 bases and J lacks 0 bases; bases without a gene match: 10. CDR1 and CDR2, looked up from the germline V gene, are SNHLY and FYNNEI. The data were taken from a study of cytomegalovirus exposure and HLA in healthy donors (dated by TCRdb to 2016 to 2017). Turning to the overall study: In an earlier analysis of under 600 of the donors, 276 Gb of sequence data and approximately 100 million unique TCR beta sequences from about 179 million T cells were reported. Approximately 300 gigabases of sequencing data and 70 million to 95 million unique TCR sequences made up an early release that covered several hundred HLA-typed donors. Of the roughly 400 genotyped donors, around 81% fell in the genetic ancestry cluster associated with self-reported Caucasian donors. The study was designed to test whether signatures of past pathogen exposure could be identified by cataloging public T cell receptors. The T cell repertoires of about 700 subjects were profiled by immunosequencing and related to cytomegalovirus serostatus. Besides the first cohort of roughly 700 subjects, a separate validation cohort made up of roughly 120 different subjects was used. The study combined high-throughput TCR immunosequencing, statistical association of individual TCRs with disease status, and machine learning to predict cytomegalovirus infection status. To study patterns of TCR occurrence, a later analysis re-analyzed previously published TCR beta repertoires from 666 donors and added high-resolution HLA genotyping. The later analysis used no new phenotypic data to find candidate immune exposures, relying instead on TCR beta sequences and their occurrence across donors. In an earlier analysis of roughly 600 of the donors, high-throughput TCR beta sequencing was used to judge whether each TCR beta V gene segment behaved as functional or pseudogenic. Donor age, sex, ethnicity and CMV serostatus were collected together with the repertoire data. Genome-wide SNP genotypes for about 65% of the 666 donors were used in a later genetic analysis, which treated that subset as a discovery cohort. All discovery cohort repertoires had been generated on a single sequencing platform. HLA typing covered class I and class II loci at four-digit resolution. Typing coverage differed by locus: A, B, C, DRB1 and DQB1 were typed in roughly 620-630 donors, DQA1 in 500 to 550, DPA1 in approximately 600, and DPB1 in roughly 470. Roughly five DR-DQ haplotypes were handled as single units for association and clustering, since linkage in the cohort was strong. On average, about 200,000 unique TCR beta nucleotide sequences were sequenced per donor among 398 genotyped donors of the cohort, with roughly 18% of those sequences being non-productive.

Overall study outcomes, separate from this receptor: In vitro tests confirmed that three of the cytomegalovirus-associated TCR beta chains recognize cytomegalovirus antigens. In a later analysis, several top co-occurrence clusters were reported to appear linked to parvovirus B19, influenza, CMV and Epstein-Barr virus. A cluster of highly shared sequence variants was judged likely to be a technical artifact of the sequencing pipeline. In an earlier analysis of 587 of the donors, most TCR beta V segments appeared in productive rearrangements about 87% or about 30% of the time, broadly matching IMGT annotations. This cohort had only TCR beta chains sequenced, and the lack of alpha or paired-chain data limited which features could be detected. Some IMGT-functional V segments, including TRBV6-2 and TRBV6-3, could not be distinguished by the 87-base-pair reads and were therefore excluded. A further reported finding was that TCR beta sequences accurately predicted the HLA-A and HLA-B alleles for most subjects in the first cohort. Because HLA typing was unavailable for some donors at each locus, only the typed subset was used in association tests. For the cohort, immune exposure information was limited to CMV serostatus. A later analysis associated 15,000 to 20,000 TCR beta sequences with specific HLA alleles at a false discovery rate of 0.05. Linkage disequilibrium might explain the correlated functional status among segregating V segments, but an unknown experimental factor could not be excluded. Across donors, most TCR sequences were observed very rarely, whereas some public TCRs were present in many individuals. Sequencing depth was assumed to be roughly uniform across donors in the presence/absence analyses, though that assumption may not hold. According to a later analysis, TCR association rates differed among HLA loci, with DRB1 alleles showing the most associated TCRs and HLA-C alleles showing the fewest. According to a later genetic analysis, donors in an Asian-associated ancestry cluster had fewer N-insertions in productive TCRs than the roughly 670-donor mean. Because counts were too low, seventeen rarely observed V segments, including chromosome 9 orphons, were excluded from the earlier analysis of fewer than 650 of the donors. Strong co-occurrence of HLA alleles, especially DR and DQ, made assigning TCR associations to individual alleles difficult. V-gene and J-gene trimming of TCR beta chains was associated with a missense DCLRE1C variant in a later genetic analysis, and the association was replicated in an independent cohort. Compared with equally common non-associated chains, HLA-associated TCR beta chains in a later analysis were more clonally expanded and had lower generation probabilities. The authors suggested that the approach could potentially be extended to other disease states and immunological phenotypes. In a later analysis, most CMV-associated TCR beta chains were found to appear HLA-restricted, with HLA associations seemingly driven largely by CMV exposure. In both the original and validation cohorts, the classifier was reported to diagnose cytomegalovirus status with high specificity and sensitivity. In the study, about 150 TCR beta chains were listed as associated with cytomegalovirus.

This sequence was found in a man aged 30 to 39 in good health and CMV-seronegative. The sequencing sample was made of PBMCs. Recombination connected TRBV2 to TRBJ1-5; 10 of the junction bases match TRBD1. The bases read TGTGCCAGCAGTTACGGGACAGGGGCCCAATATAGCAATCAGCCCCAGCATTTT. Its amino acids are CASSYGTGAQYSNQPQHF.